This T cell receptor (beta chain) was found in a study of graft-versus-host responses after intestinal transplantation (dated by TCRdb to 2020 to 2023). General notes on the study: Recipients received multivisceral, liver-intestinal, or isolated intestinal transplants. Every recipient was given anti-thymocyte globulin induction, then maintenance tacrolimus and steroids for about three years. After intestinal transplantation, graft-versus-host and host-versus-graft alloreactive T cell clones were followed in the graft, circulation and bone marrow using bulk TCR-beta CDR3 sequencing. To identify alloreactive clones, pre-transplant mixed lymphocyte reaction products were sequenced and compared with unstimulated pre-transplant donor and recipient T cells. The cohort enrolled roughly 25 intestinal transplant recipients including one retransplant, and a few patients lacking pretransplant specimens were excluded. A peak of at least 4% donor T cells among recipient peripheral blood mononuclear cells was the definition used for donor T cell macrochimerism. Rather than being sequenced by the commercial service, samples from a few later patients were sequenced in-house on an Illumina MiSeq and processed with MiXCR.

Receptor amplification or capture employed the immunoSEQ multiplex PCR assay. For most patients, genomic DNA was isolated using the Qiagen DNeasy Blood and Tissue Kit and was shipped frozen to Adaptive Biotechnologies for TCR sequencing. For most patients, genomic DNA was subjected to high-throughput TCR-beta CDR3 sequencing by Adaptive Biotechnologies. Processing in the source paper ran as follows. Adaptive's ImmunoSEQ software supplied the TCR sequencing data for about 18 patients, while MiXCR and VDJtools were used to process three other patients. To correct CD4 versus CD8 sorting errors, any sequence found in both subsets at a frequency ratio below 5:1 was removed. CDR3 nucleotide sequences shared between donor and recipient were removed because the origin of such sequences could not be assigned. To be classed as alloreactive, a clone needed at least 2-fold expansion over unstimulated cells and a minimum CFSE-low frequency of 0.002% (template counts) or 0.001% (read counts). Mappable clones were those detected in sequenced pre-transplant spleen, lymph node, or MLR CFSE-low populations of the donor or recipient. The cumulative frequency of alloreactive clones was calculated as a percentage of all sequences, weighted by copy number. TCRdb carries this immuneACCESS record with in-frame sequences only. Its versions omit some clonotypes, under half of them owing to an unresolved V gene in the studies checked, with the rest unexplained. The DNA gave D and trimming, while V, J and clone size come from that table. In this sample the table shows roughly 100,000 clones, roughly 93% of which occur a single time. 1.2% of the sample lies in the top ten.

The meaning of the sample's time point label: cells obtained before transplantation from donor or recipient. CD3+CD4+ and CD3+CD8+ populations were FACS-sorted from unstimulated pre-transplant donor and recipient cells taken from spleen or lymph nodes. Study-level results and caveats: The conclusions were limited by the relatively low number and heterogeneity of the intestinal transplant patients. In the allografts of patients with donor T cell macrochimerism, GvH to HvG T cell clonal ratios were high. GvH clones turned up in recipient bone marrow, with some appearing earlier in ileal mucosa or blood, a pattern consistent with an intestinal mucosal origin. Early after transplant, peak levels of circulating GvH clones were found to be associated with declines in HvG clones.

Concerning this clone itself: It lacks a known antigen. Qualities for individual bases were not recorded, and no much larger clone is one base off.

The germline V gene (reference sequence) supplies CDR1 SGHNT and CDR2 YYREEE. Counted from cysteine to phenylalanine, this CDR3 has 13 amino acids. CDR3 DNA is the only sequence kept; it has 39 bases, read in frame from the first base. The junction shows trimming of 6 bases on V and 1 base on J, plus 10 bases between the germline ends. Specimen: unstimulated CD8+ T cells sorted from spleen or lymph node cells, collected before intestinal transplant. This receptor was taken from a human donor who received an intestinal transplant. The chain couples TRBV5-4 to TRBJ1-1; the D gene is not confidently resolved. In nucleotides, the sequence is TGTGCCAGCACCTGGGTAGGGAACACTGAAGCTTTCTTT. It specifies CASTWVGNTEAFF.